The 5 T cell receptor beta chains reported below all come from one sample, sequenced in a study of cytomegalovirus exposure and HLA in healthy donors (dated by TCRdb to 2017 to 2019). The library was made by the immunoSEQ multiplex PCR assay. A mixture of 60 forward primers for TCR Vbeta segments and 13 reverse primers for TCR Jbeta segments was used in the multiplex PCR. TCRdb re-hosts the immuneACCESS table, in-frame sequences only. Its copies lack some clones; in the studies checked, an unresolved V gene accounts for under half of them, and the cause for the rest is not known. The sample records 150,000 to 200,000 clones, around 78% of which are singletons. The top ten clonotypes cover roughly 14% of the sample. The sequenced sample consisted of PBMCs. These receptors were collected from a woman aged 25 to 39 in good health and CMV-seropositive.

The genes are TRBV5-4 and TRBJ2-5; D unclear. Trimming took off 0 bases at V and 5 bases at J, with 11 bases between the two ends. This CDR3 has 14 amino acids. Germline lookup yields CDR1 SGHNT and CDR2 YYREEE (reference sequence). The CDR3 sequence is CASSLAERLETQYF. For the CDR3, the DNA is TGTGCCAGCAGCTTGGCTGAGCGTTTGGAGACCCAGTACTTC. Full variable domain (remainder filled in from reference TRBV5-4 and TRBJ2-5): ETGVTQSPTHLIKTRGQQVTLRCSSQSGHNTVSWYQQALGQGPQFIFQYYREEENGRGNFPPRFSGLQFPNYSSELNVNALELDDSALYLCASSLAERLETQYFGPGTRLLVL.

The chain combines TRBV4-3 with TRBJ2-5; TRBD2 might be the D (5 bases). The J call may be in error: the DNA end matches TRBJ2-7 better. Germline V gives CDR1 LGHNA, CDR2 YSLEER. The CDR3 extends over 15 amino acids. CDR3 DNA: TGCGCCAGCAGCCAAGATACTGTGCGGGTACGCGAGCAGTACTTC. Its translation: CASSQDTVRVREQYF.

The genes are TRBV7-3 and TRBJ2-5; 9 nucleotides align to TRBD2. This CDR3 contains 15 residues. The germline gives CDR1 SGHTA, CDR2 FQGTGA. After removal of 6 bases from V and 5 bases from J, the junction contained 10 bases not matched to a gene. This chain's CDR3 is CASRPSGAIVETQYF. The CDR3 DNA reads TGTGCCAGCAGACCTAGCGGGGCGATAGTGGAGACCCAGTACTTC. Using reference TRBV7-3 and TRBJ2-5 for the parts outside the CDR3, the full variable domain is GAGVSQTPSNKVTEKGKYVELRCDPISGHTALYWYRQSLGQGPEFLIYFQGTGAADDSGLPNDRFFAVRPEGSVSTLKIQRTERGDSAVYLCASRPSGAIVETQYFGPGTRLLVL.

V and J are TRBV6-6 and TRBJ2-1; D may be TRBD1 (5 bases). This CDR3 is 14 amino acids long. Trimming took off 7 bases at V and 0 bases at J, with 10 bases between the two ends. Germline V CDR1 and CDR2: MNHNY, SVGAGI (reference sequence). CDR3 protein: CASTLQGSYNEQFF. CDR3 nucleotide sequence: TGTGCCAGCACGCTTCAGGGCTCCTACAATGAGCAGTTCTTC.

The chain combines TRBV7-8 with TRBJ1-5; D is perhaps TRBD1 (6 bases). Germline V gene sequence: CDR1 SGHVS, CDR2 FQNEAQ. The CDR3 covers 20 residues. Trimming pared 1 base from V and 0 bases from J, leaving 22 bases between. The DNA for the CDR3 is TGTGCCAGCAGCTTAGTAGGACAGCACTCCTCCCTCGATAGCAATCAGCCCCAGCATTTT. Amino acids: CASSLVGQHSSLDSNQPQHF.